Following are 18 T cell receptor beta chains from one sample sequenced in a study of shared clonotypes between healthy human individuals. Profiled with immunoSEQ multiplex PCR; TCRdb holds only in-frame clones, not every one. The repertoire holds approximately 1,000,000 clones, with approximately 80% as singletons. Material for sequencing was memory CD4+ T cells from PBMCs. The sample's subset: CD45RA-negative fraction. Every receptor here comes from a man in his late teens or twenties in good health. Some clones in this sample may be carry-over from other donors' samples.

In the case of this clone: One junction end does not reproduce the germline sequence, and a read error may be involved. At the DNA level, this CDR3 is encoded by other sequences in the same sample as well. V is TRBV5-6 and J is TRBJ1-1; D unresolved. Germline V lookup: CDR1 SGHDT, CDR2 YYEEEE. This CDR3 has 13 amino acids. The CDR3 DNA reads as TGCGCCAGCAGCTTGGCCAAGGCCTATGAAGCTTTCTTT. This encodes CASSLAKAYEAFF.

The chain links TRBV28 to TRBJ2-7; D possibly corresponds to TRBD2 (6 bases). V lost 1 base to trimming and J lost 5 bases, with 15 bases between them. The CDR3 runs 15 residues. Germline V gene data show CDR1 as MDHEN and CDR2 as SYDVKM. DNA of the CDR3: TGTGCCAGCAGTTTATCGGCGGGGCACTTCGACGAGCAGTACTTC. Protein product: CASSLSAGHFDEQYF. The whole variable domain, filled in from reference TRBV28 and TRBJ2-7, reads DVKVTQSSRYLVKRTGEKVFLECVQDMDHENMFWYRQDPGLGLRLIYFSYDVKMKEKGDIPEGYSVSREKKERFSLILESASTNQTSMYLCASSLSAGHFDEQYFGPGTRLTVT.

The chain employs TRBV18 and TRBJ2-3, with D possibly TRBD1 on 6 matching bases. V lost 0 bases to trimming and J lost 2 bases, with 12 bases between them. CDR1 is KGHSH, CDR2 LQKENI, per germline. The CDR3 sequence is 16 residues long. This CDR3 is CASSPPGRGHTDTQYF. The DNA for the CDR3 is TGTGCCAGCTCACCACCGGGCAGGGGCCACACAGATACGCAGTATTTT.

This sequence joins TRBV4-1 and TRBJ2-5; D not resolved. Deletions cut 1 base from V and 5 bases from J, with 8 bases between. Germline assignment: CDR1 MGHRA and CDR2 YSYEKL. This CDR3 comprises 13 residues. CDR3 sequence (DNA): TGCGCCAGCAGCCAAGTTGTGGGGGAGACCCAGTACTTC. This gives the protein CASSQVVGETQYF.

The rearrangement links TRBV13 to TRBJ2-5; TRBD2 matches at 10 bases. The V segment lost 7 bases and the J segment 5 bases; nucleotides outside the gene matches: 7. The CDR3 runs 14 residues. Germline CDR1 reads PRHDT; CDR2 reads FYEKMQ (reference sequence). CDR3 DNA sequence: TGTGCCAGCAACAGCGGGAGGGCCGGGGAGACCCAGTACTTC. It yields the protein CASNSGRAGETQYF.

Concerning this clone: The same CDR3 is also encoded by other DNA sequences in this sample. The CDR3 sequence is CASSVGQGNYGYTF. The CDR3 nucleotides are TGTGCCAGCAGCGTCGGCCAGGGTAACTATGGCTACACCTTC. The chain couples TRBV9 to TRBJ1-2; D might be TRBD1 (5 bases). Germline loops: CDR1 SGDLS, CDR2 YYNGEE. This CDR3 has 14 amino acids. The V and J ends lost 2 bases and 1 base respectively, with 9 bases between them.

The CDR3 sequence is CASSPRQGAYTEAFF. CDR3 in DNA: TGTGCCAGCAGCCCTCGACAGGGGGCTTACACTGAAGCTTTCTTT. This chain links TRBV14 with TRBJ1-1; 10 nucleotides agree with TRBD1. The V gene end was trimmed by 4 bases and the J gene end by 3 bases; junction bases not matched to a gene: 5. Per germline, CDR1 SGHDN and CDR2 FVKESK. The CDR3 is made up of 15 amino acids.

V gene TRBV6-6 combines with J gene TRBJ2-7; D may be TRBD2 (6 bases). The V and J ends lost 0 bases and 5 bases respectively, with 17 bases between them. Per the germline V gene, CDR1 is MNHNY and CDR2 is SVGAGI (reference sequence). This CDR3 is built from 16 residues. The CDR3 region is CASSYSVWRAKDEQYF. DNA of the CDR3: TGTGCCAGCAGTTACTCAGTCTGGAGGGCCAAGGACGAGCAGTACTTC.

As DNA, the CDR3 is TGTGCCAGCAGCTCGGCTTACTCTGGAAACACCATATATTTT. This encodes CASSSAYSGNTIYF. V gene TRBV7-6 combines with J gene TRBJ1-3; no clear D. Germline values: CDR1 SGHVS, CDR2 FNYEAQ. The CDR3 consists of 14 residues. V lost 4 bases and J 0 bases, leaving 7 bases between the germline ends.

A few counts support this clone. The chain carries TRBV5-1 and TRBJ2-4; TRBD1 or TRBD2 may be the D gene (5 bases each). From germline, CDR1 is SGHRS and CDR2 YFSETQ. The CDR3 loop spans 15 amino acids. The V gene lost 5 bases and the J gene lost 2 bases, with 14 bases spanning the gap. CDR3 nucleotides: TGCGCCAGCAGAAGGGACGCGGTCCCCAAAAACATTCAGTACTTC. Its translation is CASRRDAVPKNIQYF. Based on the CDR3 plus reference TRBV5-1 and TRBJ2-4, the full variable domain is KAGVTQTPRYLIKTRGQQVTLSCSPISGHRSVSWYQQTPGQGLQFLFEYFSETQRNKGNFPGRFSGRQFSNSRSEMNVSTLELGDSALYLCASRRDAVPKNIQYFGAGTRLSVL.

The chain links TRBV5-8 to TRBJ1-5; 7 nucleotides agree with TRBD1. Germline CDR1 and CDR2: SGHTS and YDEGEE. V trimming: 5 bases; J trimming: 0 bases; junction bases outside the gene matches: 5. The CDR3 is 15 residues long. DNA for the CDR3: TGTGCCAGCAGTTATCAGGGGGATAGCAATCAGCCCCAGCATTTT. Translating it yields CASSYQGDSNQPQHF.

The rearrangement links TRBV28 to TRBJ2-1, with a weak D call TRBD1 (5 bases). V was cut by 6 bases and J by 10 bases, with 13 bases left in between. Germline V lookup: CDR1 MDHEN, CDR2 SYDVKM. The CDR3 spans 12 residues. CDR3 sequence reads: CASSSPSGEQFF. In DNA form, the CDR3 reads TGTGCCAGCAGCTCTCCCTCAGGGGAGCAGTTCTTC.

The V gene is TRBV7-8, the J gene TRBJ2-5; 8 nucleotides match TRBD2. Germline CDR1 reads SGHVS; CDR2 reads FQNEAQ. The V and J ends lost 5 bases and 4 bases, in that order; junction bases with no gene match: 9. The CDR3 runs 15 residues. This CDR3 reads CASSLFGRAIETQYF. The CDR3 nucleotides read TGTGCCAGCAGCCTGTTCGGGAGGGCCATAGAGACCCAGTACTTC.

The chain couples TRBV5-1 to TRBJ2-1; TRBD2 matches 8 bases. Germline assignment: CDR1 SGHRS and CDR2 YFSETQ. The J segment lost 8 bases and the V segment lost 5 bases, leaving 15 bases of the junction unmatched. CDR3 size: 16 residues. DNA of the CDR3: TGCGCCAGCAGTCCCAATCGCCTAGCGGGTTTCTATGAGCAGTTCTTC. Amino acids: CASSPNRLAGFYEQFF.

The J gene is TRBJ1-3, the V gene TRBV9, with D unresolved. Trimming removed 4 bases at V and 0 bases at J, with 8 bases between. Germline V gene data show CDR1 as SGDLS and CDR2 as YYNGEE. This CDR3 contains 14 residues. The CDR3 spells CASSQDSSGNTIYF. In nucleotides, the CDR3 is TGTGCCAGCAGCCAGGACTCCTCTGGAAACACCATATATTTT.

CDR3 loop: CASRRRADSPLHF. CDR3 nucleotide sequence: TGTGCCAGCAGACGCAGGGCGGATTCACCCCTCCACTTT. V and J are TRBV6-5 and TRBJ1-6; D may be TRBD1 (5 bases). The CDR3 loop spans 13 amino acids. Germline-derived CDR1 and CDR2 are MNHEY and SVGAGI. Trimming left V 6 bases short and J 8 bases short, with 11 bases between.

In its sample, this clone was seen a few times. The sample holds other DNA sequences that translate to the same CDR3. The chain uses TRBV7-2 and TRBJ1-5, with 7 positions matching TRBD1. Germline CDR1 SGHTA, CDR2 FQGNSA. The CDR3 is made up of 13 amino acids. V lost 4 bases, J lost 7 bases, and 4 bases stayed unmatched. The chain's CDR3 is CASSWDRGQPQHF. CDR3 in DNA: TGTGCCAGCAGCTGGGACAGAGGGCAGCCCCAGCATTTT. The full variable domain, in which reference TRBV7-2 and TRBJ1-5 provide the parts outside the CDR3, is GAGVSQSPSNKVTEKGKDVELRCDPISGHTALYWYRQSLGQGLEFLIYFQGNSAPDKSGLPSDRFSAERTGGSVSTLTIQRTQQEDSAVYLCASSWDRGQPQHFGDGTRLSIL.

The genes are TRBV2 and TRBJ1-2, with 8 bases aligning to TRBD1. The V and J ends lost 7 bases and 2 bases, in that order; junction bases with no gene match: 12. This CDR3 is built from 16 residues. In germline, CDR1 is SNHLY, CDR2 FYNNEI. CDR3 DNA: TGTGCCAGCAACCAGGGGGCGCTTTCCAAAAACTATGGCTACACCTTC. It is translated as CASNQGALSKNYGYTF.